The sequence of this TCR beta chain was determined in a study of CD8 T cells in Susac syndrome. Whole-study findings and limits: The CD4+ T cell repertoires in Susac syndrome did not show any clonal expansion.

CDR3 length equals 12 residues. V was clipped by 4 bases and J by 1 base, with 7 bases between them. Germline V gives CDR1 DFQATT, CDR2 SNEGSKA (reference sequence). An input of about 0.5 to 1 ug of RNA was subjected to reverse transcription using random hexamers. TCRdb itself ran the immunoSEQ multiplex PCR reads through MiXCR, one entry per CDR3 protein. In the table there are around 170,000 distinct CDR3 sequences, under 95% of which are singletons. A single count supports this clonotype. Its specificity is unknown. Sequencing of TCR beta was carried out in blood CD8+ and CD4+ T cells. Sequences were obtained from CD4+ T cells from PBMCs. The receptor was derived from a human donor with Susac syndrome. The chain links TRBV20-1 to TRBJ1-1; D is unresolved. The DNA of the CDR3 is TGCAGTGCTACTTTGACGAACACTGAAGCTTTCTTT. Its protein product is CSATLTNTEAFF.